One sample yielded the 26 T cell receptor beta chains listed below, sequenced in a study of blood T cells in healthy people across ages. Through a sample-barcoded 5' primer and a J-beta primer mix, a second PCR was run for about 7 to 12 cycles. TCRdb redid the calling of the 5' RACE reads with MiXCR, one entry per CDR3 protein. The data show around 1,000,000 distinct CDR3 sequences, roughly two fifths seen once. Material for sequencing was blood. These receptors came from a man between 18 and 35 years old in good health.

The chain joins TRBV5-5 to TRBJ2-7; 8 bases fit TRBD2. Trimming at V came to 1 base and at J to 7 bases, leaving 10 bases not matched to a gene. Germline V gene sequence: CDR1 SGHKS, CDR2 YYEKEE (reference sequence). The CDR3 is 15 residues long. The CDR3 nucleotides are TGTGCCAGCAGCTTGAGTCGGGGGGGTCGCAATGAGCAGTACTTC. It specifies CASSLSRGGRNEQYF.

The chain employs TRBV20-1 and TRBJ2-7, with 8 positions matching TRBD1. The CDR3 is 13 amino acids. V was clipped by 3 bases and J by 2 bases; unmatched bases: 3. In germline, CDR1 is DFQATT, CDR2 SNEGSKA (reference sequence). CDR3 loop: CSASRQGTYEQYF. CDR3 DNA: TGCAGTGCTAGTAGACAGGGGACCTACGAGCAGTACTTC.

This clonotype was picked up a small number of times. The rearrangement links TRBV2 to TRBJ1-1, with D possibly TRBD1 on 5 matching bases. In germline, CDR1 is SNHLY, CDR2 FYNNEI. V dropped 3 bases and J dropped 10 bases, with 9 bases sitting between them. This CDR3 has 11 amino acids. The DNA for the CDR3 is TGTGCCAGCAGTGACAGGGTCTCAGCTTTCTTT. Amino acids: CASSDRVSAFF.

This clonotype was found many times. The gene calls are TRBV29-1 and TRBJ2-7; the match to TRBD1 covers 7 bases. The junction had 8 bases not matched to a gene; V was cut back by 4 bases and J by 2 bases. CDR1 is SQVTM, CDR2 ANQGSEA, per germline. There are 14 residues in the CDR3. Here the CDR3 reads CSVAKGAWAYEQYF. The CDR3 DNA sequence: TGCAGCGTTGCGAAGGGGGCCTGGGCCTACGAGCAGTACTTC.

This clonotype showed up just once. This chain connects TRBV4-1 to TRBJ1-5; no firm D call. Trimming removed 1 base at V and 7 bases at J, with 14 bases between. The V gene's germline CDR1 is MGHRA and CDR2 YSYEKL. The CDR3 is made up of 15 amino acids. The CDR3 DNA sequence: TGCGCCAGCAGCCAAGTACCGGCAGGAGGGCAGCCCCAGCATTTT. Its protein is CASSQVPAGGQPQHF.

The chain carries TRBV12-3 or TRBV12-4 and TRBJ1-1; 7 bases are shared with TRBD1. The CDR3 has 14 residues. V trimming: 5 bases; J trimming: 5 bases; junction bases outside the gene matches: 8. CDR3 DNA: TGTGCCAGCAGTGCCAACAGGGGTTCGACTGAAGCTTTCTTT. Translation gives CASSANRGSTEAFF.

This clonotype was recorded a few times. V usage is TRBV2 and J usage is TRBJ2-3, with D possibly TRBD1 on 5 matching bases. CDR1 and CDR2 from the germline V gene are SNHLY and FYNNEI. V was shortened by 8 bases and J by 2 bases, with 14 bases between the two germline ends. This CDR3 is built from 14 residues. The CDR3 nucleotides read TGTGCCAGCCATGGGGCTGCTACCACAGATACGCAGTATTTT. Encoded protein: CASHGAATTDTQYF.

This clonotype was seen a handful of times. CDR3 sequence: CSARARGQGADQPQHF. In DNA form, the CDR3 reads TGCAGTGCTAGAGCACGAGGACAGGGGGCGGATCAGCCCCAGCATTTT. This chain links TRBV20-1 with TRBJ1-5; 11 bases line up with TRBD1. CDR1 and CDR2 (germline): DFQATT, SNEGSKA (reference sequence). V lost 1 base and J lost 5; bases outside the gene matches: 7. The CDR3 covers 16 residues.

The CDR3 loop is CSAQVTGLYNQPQHF. CDR3 in DNA: TGCAGTGCCCAGGTGACAGGACTTTACAATCAGCCCCAGCATTTT. V usage is TRBV20-1 and J usage is TRBJ1-5; a weak D match, TRBD1 (6 bases). Germline V lookup: CDR1 DFQATT, CDR2 SNEGSKA (reference sequence). V was shortened by 6 bases and J by 3 bases, with 18 bases between the two germline ends. The CDR3 is 15 residues long.

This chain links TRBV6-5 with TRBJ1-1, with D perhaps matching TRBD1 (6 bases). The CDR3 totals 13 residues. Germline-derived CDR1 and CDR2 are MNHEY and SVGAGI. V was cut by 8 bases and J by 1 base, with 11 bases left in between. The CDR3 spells CASHRVANTEAFF. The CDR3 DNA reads TGTGCCAGCCACAGGGTGGCGAACACTGAAGCTTTCTTT.

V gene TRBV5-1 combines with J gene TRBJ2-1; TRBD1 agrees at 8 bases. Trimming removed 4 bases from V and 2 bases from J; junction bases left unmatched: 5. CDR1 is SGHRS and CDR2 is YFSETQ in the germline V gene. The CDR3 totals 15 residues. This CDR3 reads CASSLEQGAYNEQFF. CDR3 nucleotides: TGCGCCAGCAGCCTAGAACAGGGGGCCTACAATGAGCAGTTCTTC.

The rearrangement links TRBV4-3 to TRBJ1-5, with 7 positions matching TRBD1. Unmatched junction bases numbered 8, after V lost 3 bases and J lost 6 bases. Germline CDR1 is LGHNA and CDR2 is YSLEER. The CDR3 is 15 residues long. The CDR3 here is CASSQNRGIGQPQHF. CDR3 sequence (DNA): TGCGCCAGCAGCCAGAACAGGGGTATAGGTCAGCCCCAGCATTTT.

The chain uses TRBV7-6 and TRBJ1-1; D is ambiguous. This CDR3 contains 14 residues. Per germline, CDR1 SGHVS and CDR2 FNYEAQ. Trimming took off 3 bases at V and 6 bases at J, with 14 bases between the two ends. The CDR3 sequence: CASSLSPKGPEAFF. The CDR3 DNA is TGTGCCAGCAGCTTGTCCCCAAAGGGCCCTGAAGCTTTCTTT.

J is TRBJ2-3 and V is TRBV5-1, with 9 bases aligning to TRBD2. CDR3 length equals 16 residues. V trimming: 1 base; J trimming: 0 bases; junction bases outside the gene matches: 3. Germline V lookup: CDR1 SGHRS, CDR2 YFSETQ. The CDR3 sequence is CASSLPSGASTDTQYF. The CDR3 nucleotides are TGCGCCAGCAGCTTGCCTAGCGGGGCCAGCACAGATACGCAGTATTTT.

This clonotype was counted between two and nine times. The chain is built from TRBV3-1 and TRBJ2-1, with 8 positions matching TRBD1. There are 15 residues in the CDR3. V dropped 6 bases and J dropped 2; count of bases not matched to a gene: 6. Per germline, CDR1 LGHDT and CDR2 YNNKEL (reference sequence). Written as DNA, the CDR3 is TGTGCCAGCAGTACGGACAGGGAACCCTACAATGAGCAGTTCTTC. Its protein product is CASSTDREPYNEQFF.

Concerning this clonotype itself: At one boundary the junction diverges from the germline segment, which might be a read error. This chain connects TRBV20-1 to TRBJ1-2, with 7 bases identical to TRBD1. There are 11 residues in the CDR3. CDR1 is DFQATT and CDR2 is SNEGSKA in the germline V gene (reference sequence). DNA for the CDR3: TGTGCTATGGGGACAGCGTATGGCTACACCTTC. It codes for CAMGTAYGYTF.

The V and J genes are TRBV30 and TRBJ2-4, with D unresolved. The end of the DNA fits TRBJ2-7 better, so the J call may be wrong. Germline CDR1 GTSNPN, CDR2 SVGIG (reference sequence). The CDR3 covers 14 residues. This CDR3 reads CAWSVLSATYEQYF. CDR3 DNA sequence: TGTGCCTGGAGTGTACTCTCTGCAACCTACGAGCAGTACTTC.

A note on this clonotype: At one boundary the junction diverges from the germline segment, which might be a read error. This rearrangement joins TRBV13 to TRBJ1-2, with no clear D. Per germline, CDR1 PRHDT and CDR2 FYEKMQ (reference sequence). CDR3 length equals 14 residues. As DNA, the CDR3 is TGTGCCAGCAGCTTAGGACAGACTAACAATGGCTACACCTTC. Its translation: CASSLGQTNNGYTF.

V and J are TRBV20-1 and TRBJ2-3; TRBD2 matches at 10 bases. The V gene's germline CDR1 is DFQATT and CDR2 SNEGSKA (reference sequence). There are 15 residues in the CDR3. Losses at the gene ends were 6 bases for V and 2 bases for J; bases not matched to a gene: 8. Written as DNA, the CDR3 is TGCAGTGCCACCCCAGCGGGGGGGCCCACAGATACGCAGTATTTT. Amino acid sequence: CSATPAGGPTDTQYF.

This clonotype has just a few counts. CDR3 sequence: CAISDASGGYTDTQYF. Here the CDR3 DNA reads TGTGCCATCAGTGATGCTAGCGGGGGATACACAGATACGCAGTATTTT. The chain joins TRBV10-3 to TRBJ2-3, with 10 bases aligning to TRBD2. J gave up 2 bases and V 3 bases, and 5 bases lay outside the gene matches. CDR1 and CDR2 (germline): ENHRY, SYGVKD. The CDR3 consists of 16 residues.

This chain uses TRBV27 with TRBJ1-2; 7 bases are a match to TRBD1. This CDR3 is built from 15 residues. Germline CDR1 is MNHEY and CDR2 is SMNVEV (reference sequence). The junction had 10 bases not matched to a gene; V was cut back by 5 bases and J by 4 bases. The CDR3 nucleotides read TGTGCCAGCAGTGCCCTCGACAGGGTAAGCTATGGCTACACCTTC. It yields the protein CASSALDRVSYGYTF.

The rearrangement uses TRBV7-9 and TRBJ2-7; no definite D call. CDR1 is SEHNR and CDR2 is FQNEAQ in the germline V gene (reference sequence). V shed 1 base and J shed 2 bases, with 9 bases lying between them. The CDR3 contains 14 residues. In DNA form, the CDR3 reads TGTGCCAGCAGCTTAGGTTCCTGGGCCTACGAGCAGTACTTC. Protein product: CASSLGSWAYEQYF.

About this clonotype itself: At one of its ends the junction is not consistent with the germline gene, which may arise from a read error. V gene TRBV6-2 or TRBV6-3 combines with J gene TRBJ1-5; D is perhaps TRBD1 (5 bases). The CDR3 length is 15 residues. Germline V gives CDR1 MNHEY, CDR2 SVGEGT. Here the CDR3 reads CASGYPGWGNQPQHF. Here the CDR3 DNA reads TGTGCCAGCGGTTACCCCGGGTGGGGGAATCAGCCCCAGCATTTT.

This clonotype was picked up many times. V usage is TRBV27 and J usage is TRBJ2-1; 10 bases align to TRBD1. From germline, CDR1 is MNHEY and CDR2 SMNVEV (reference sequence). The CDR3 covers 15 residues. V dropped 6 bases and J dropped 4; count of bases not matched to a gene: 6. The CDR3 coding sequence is TGTGCCAGCAGCTCAGGACAGGGGGGGTACAATGAGCAGTTCTTC. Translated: CASSSGQGGYNEQFF.

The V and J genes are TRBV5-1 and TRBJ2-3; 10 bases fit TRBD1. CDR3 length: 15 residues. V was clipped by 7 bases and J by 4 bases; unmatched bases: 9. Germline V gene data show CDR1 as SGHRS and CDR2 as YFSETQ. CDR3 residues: CASLTGGEESDTQYF. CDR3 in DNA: TGCGCCAGCCTGACAGGGGGCGAAGAGTCAGATACGCAGTATTTT.

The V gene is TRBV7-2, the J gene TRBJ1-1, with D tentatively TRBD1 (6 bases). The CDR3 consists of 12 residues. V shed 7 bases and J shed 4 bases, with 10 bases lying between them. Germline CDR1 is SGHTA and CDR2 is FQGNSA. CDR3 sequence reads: CASTRGFTEAFF. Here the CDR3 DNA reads TGTGCCAGCACCAGGGGATTCACTGAAGCTTTCTTT.